This T cell receptor beta chain was retrieved from a study of beta chain features in type 1 diabetes. Reverse transcription of all isolated RNA meant that expressed TCRB transcripts were sequenced. This table comes from immunoSEQ multiplex PCR, and its TCRdb copy is limited to in-frame clones, with some not included. The data show about 260,000 clones, more than 65% seen once. Germline trimming cut 5 bases from V and 8 bases from J; bases unmatched to any gene: 2. From germline, CDR1 is SGHVS and CDR2 FNYEAQ. The CDR3 runs to 12 residues. The genes are TRBV7-6 and TRBJ2-4; 8 positions match TRBD1. This clonotype originated in a man between 25 and 39 years old in good health. Sequenced input: naive CD4+ T cells from blood. The CDR3 loop is CASSQQGDIQYF. The CDR3 DNA sequence: TGTGCCAGCAGCCAACAGGGGGACATTCAGTACTTC.